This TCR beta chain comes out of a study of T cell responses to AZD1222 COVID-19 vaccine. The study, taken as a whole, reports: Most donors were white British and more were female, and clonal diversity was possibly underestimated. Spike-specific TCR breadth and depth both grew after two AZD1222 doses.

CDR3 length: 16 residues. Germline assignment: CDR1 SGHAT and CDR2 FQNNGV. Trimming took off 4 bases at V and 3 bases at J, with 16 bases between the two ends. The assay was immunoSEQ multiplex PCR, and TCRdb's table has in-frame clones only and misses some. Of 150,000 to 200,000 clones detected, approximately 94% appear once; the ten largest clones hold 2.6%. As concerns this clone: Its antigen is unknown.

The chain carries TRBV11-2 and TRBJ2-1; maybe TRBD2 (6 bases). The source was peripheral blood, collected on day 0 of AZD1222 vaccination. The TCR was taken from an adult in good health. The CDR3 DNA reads TGTGCCAGCAGCTATCTAGCGATCAGTGGCTACAATGAGCAGTTCTTC. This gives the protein CASSYLAISGYNEQFF.